This TCR beta chain was profiled in a study of control samples from healthy donors and cancer patients. Produced via immunoSEQ multiplex PCR; TCRdb's table is partial and in-frame only. The repertoire holds about 140,000 clones, with 94% as singletons. In germline, CDR1 is SGHDT, CDR2 YYEEEE. V lost 4 bases and J lost 8; bases outside the gene matches: 5. The CDR3 is 13 residues long. Sequencing input: blood. This receptor was obtained from a man aged 40-49 years in good health. V usage is TRBV5-6 and J usage is TRBJ1-2; 10 nucleotides agree with TRBD1. CDR3 in DNA: TGTGCCAGCAGCCCGACAGGGGGCAAGGGCTACACCTTC. It is translated as CASSPTGGKGYTF.